This T cell receptor (beta chain) is drawn from a study of blood T cell repertoires in COVID-19. After removal of 1 base from V and 4 bases from J, the junction contained 4 bases not matched to a gene. This CDR3 contains 15 residues. Germline V gene data show CDR1 as SGHTA and CDR2 as FQGNSA. Recruited during active infection, patients (from Seattle) were subsequently followed longitudinally. In the original processing: Reference gene primer amplification gave estimated nucleated cell counts. Profiled with immunoSEQ multiplex PCR; TCRdb holds only in-frame clones, not every one. That table furnishes V, J and clone size, whereas the DNA furnished D and trimming. Seen here are approximately 300,000 clones, around nine tenths observed once, and the top ten hold approximately 6.8%.

This sequence was found in a woman younger than 45 with COVID-19, enrolled during active disease. The chain combines TRBV7-2 with TRBJ1-5; 7 bases are shared with TRBD1. The sequencing sample was made of peripheral blood. DNA of the CDR3: TGTGCCAGCAGCTTAGTTCGACAGGGAAATCAGCCCCAGCATTTT. Translated: CASSLVRQGNQPQHF.